A selection of T cell receptor beta chains follows, all from one sample in a study of graft-versus-host responses after intestinal transplantation. The repertoire was sequenced with immunoSEQ multiplex PCR; TCRdb's copy has only in-frame clones and lacks some. This sample has tens of thousands of clones; more than 80% occur once, and the top ten carry less than 6%. The sample in question was PBMCs, obtained nearly 670 days after intestinal transplant. These receptors came from a human patient who received an intestinal transplant, so some T cells may come from the graft donor. Both conserved end residues are part of each CDR3. D genes are given only for firm matches. Some rows mark clone size as missing; the rest say once, few, many or name a class of expanded clone.

TRBJ2-7 | . | TRBD2 | TRBV5-1 | TGCGCCAGCACCCCAAGCGAGCGGGGGGACTCCTACGAGCAGTACTTC | CASTPSERGDSYEQYF
TRBJ2-7 | . | . | TRBV27 | TGTGCCAGCAGTTTTGCCGCGGCAGGGGTTGAAATACCCCCCTACGAGCAGTACTTC | CASSFAAAGVEIPPYEQYF
TRBJ2-3 | . | TRBD2 | TRBV2 | TGTGCCAGCAGGAGGCGGACTAGCGATAGAGATACGCAGTATTTT | CASRRRTSDRDTQYF
TRBJ1-5 | . | TRBD1 | TRBV11-2 | TGTGCCAGCAGCTTTGACAGGGGGCTTAATCAGCCCCAGCATTTT | CASSFDRGLNQPQHF
TRBJ2-6 | . | TRBD1 | TRBV18 | TGTGCCAGCTCACCGGGACAGGGGAGGTCTGGGGCCAACGTCCTGACTTTC | CASSPGQGRSGANVLTF
TRBJ2-2 | . | . | TRBV7-9 | TGTGCCGCTGGAGCCACCGGGGAGCTGTTTTTT | CAAGATGELFF
TRBJ2-5 | . | TRBD1 | TRBV2 | TGTGCCAGCAGTGACTACAGGGGATGGGGAGAAACCCAGTACTTC | CASSDYRGWGETQYF
TRBJ1-5 | . | . | TRBV4-2 | TGTGCCAGCAGCCAAGGTGCGCAGGGAAATCAGCCCCAGCATTTT | CASSQGAQGNQPQHF
TRBJ1-5 | . | . | TRBV6-4 | TGTGCCAGCAGTGACGGGCCCCGGGACACCGGTAATCAGCCCCAGCATTTT | CASSDGPRDTGNQPQHF
TRBJ2-1 | once | . | TRBV7-9 | TGTGCCAGCAGCTTATTACGAGTAAGAGAGCAGTTCTTC | CASSLLRVREQFF
TRBJ2-7 | . | . | TRBV5-5 | TGTGCCAGCAGCTTGGTCGCCGGTGGGGCCTACGAGCAGTACTTC | CASSLVAGGAYEQYF
TRBJ2-2 | . | . | TRBV6-1 | TGTGCCAGCATTTCTGGGACGAACACCGGGGAGCTGTTTTTT | CASISGTNTGELFF
TRBJ2-5 | . | . | TRBV6-5 | TGTGCCAGCACGTTCCAAGAGACCCAGTACTTC | CASTFQETQYF
TRBJ2-1 | . | . | TRBV27 | TGTGCCAGCAGTTCGGTCTACAATGAGCAGTTCTTC | CASSSVYNEQFF
TRBJ2-7 | . | . | TRBV7-9 | TGTGCCAGCAGCTTAGGTACCTACGAGCAGTACTTC | CASSLGTYEQYF
TRBJ2-7 | once | TRBD2 | TRBV9 | TGTGCCAGCAGCGTAGGAAGTAGCGGGGGGGACTACGAGCAGTACTTC | CASSVGSSGGDYEQYF
TRBJ2-7 | few | TRBD1 | TRBV10-3 | TGTGCCATCAGTGAGAAGGGACAGCTACAGTACTTC | CAISEKGQLQYF
TRBJ1-1 | . | TRBD1 | TRBV19 | TGTGCCAGTAGTATGCCGACAGGGGGCTTCACTGAAGCTTTCTTT | CASSMPTGGFTEAFF
TRBJ2-1 | . | . | TRBV7-8 | TGTGCGAGCTCTGGGGGTGAGCAGTTCTTC | CASSGGEQFF
TRBJ2-3 | once | . | TRBV2 | TGTGCCAGCAGTGTTTTCGAGGGAATAGATACGCAGTATTTT | CASSVFEGIDTQYF
TRBJ2-3 | . | . | TRBV27 | TGTGCCAGCAGTCCCGACAGGTATACGCAGTATTTT | CASSPDRYTQYF
TRBJ1-1 | once | . | TRBV10-3 | TGTGCCATCGGGGGACCGGGACTCCAGAACACTGAAGCTTTCTTT | CAIGGPGLQNTEAFF
TRBJ2-7 | . | . | TRBV9 | TGTGCCAGCAGCTACGAGCAGTACTTC | CASSYEQYF
TRBJ2-3 | . | . | TRBV5-6 | TGTGCCAGCAGCTCGAGCAATTGGCCGGCGGCTGCCTCGGATACGCAGTATTTT | CASSSSNWPAAASDTQYF
TRBJ2-7 | . | . | TRBV12-5 | TGTGCTAGTGGTCTCAGGTACGAGCAGTACTTC | CASGLRYEQYF
TRBJ1-3 | . | TRBD1 | TRBV10-3 | TGTGCCATCAGTTCGACAGGGGTTGGAAACACCATATATTTT | CAISSTGVGNTIYF
TRBJ1-1 | once | . | TRBV6-4 | TGTGCCAGCAGTGAAATGGAACAGACTGAAGCTTTCTTT | CASSEMEQTEAFF
TRBJ2-2 | . | TRBD1 | TRBV2 | TGTGCCAGCAGTGAAATCGGGACAGGGTACACCGGGGAGCTGTTTTTT | CASSEIGTGYTGELFF
TRBJ1-2 | . | . | TRBV5-1 | TGCGCCAGCAGCTTGGACAGTAACTATGGCTACACCTTC | CASSLDSNYGYTF
TRBJ1-1 | . | . | TRBV7-9 | TGTGCCAGCAGCTTAGGGGAGAACACTGAAGCTTTCTTT | CASSLGENTEAFF
TRBJ1-4 | . | TRBD1 | TRBV7-9 | TGTGCCAGCAGCTTAGGACAGGGCTCAAATGAAAAACTGTTTTTT | CASSLGQGSNEKLFF
TRBJ2-4 | . | . | TRBV5-6 | TGTGCCAGCCTTTTGTTGGGCCCAGCCAAAAACATTCAGTACTTC | CASLLLGPAKNIQYF
TRBJ2-7 | . | . | TRBV9 | TGTGCCAGCAGCCCAGAGGGCAGGGAACACGAGCAGTACTTC | CASSPEGREHEQYF
TRBJ1-6 | . | TRBD1 | TRBV4-1 | TGCGCCAGCAGCCAACGGAGGGACAGGCAAAATTCACCCCTCCACTTT | CASSQRRDRQNSPLHF
TRBJ2-7 | . | . | TRBV18 | TGTGCCAGCTCACCACCTAAGGGTGAGTGGCGCGAGCAGTACTTC | CASSPPKGEWREQYF
TRBJ1-1 | . | TRBD1 | TRBV18 | TGTGCCAGCTCACCACCGGGACAGCAGAACACTGAAGCTTTCTTT | CASSPPGQQNTEAFF
TRBJ2-5 | . | TRBD1 | TRBV6-1 | TGTGCCAGCAGCCCGGACAGGGGAGGTGAGACCCAGTACTTC | CASSPDRGGETQYF
TRBJ2-7 | . | . | TRBV7-2 | TGTGCCAGCAGCTTAGAAACCGGGACGGGCTACGAGCAGTACTTC | CASSLETGTGYEQYF
TRBJ2-7 | . | . | TRBV7-8 | TGTGCCAGCAGTAAACTCGGTGGGCTCTCGAAGCTCTACGAGCAGTACTTC | CASSKLGGLSKLYEQYF